These 13 T cell receptor beta chains share one sample of origin, sequenced in a study of cytomegalovirus exposure and HLA in healthy donors. The PCR had 60 Vbeta and 13 Jbeta primers. Only in-frame clones appear in the TCRdb table, and some are missing; sequencing was by immunoSEQ multiplex PCR. Of around 150,000 clones listed, 80% to 90% are singletons. The sequencing input was PBMCs. The source of these receptors is a woman in her forties in good health and CMV-seropositive.

The chain links TRBV27 to TRBJ2-7; tentatively, D is TRBD2 (6 bases). This CDR3 is built from 13 residues. Germline lookup yields CDR1 MNHEY and CDR2 SMNVEV (reference sequence). V was cut by 6 bases and J by 4 bases, with 13 bases left in between. The chain's CDR3 is CASSSSRGYEQYF. The CDR3 DNA reads as TGTGCCAGCAGCTCCAGTCGGGGGTACGAGCAGTACTTC.

The rearrangement links TRBV6-5 to TRBJ2-1; 7 bases fit TRBD2. The CDR3 totals 14 residues. Looked up from germline, CDR1 is MNHEY and CDR2 is SVGAGI. The V gene end was trimmed by 6 bases and the J gene end by 2 bases; junction bases not matched to a gene: 4. The CDR3 DNA sequence: TGTGCCAGCAGGGACCTAGCGGCCTACAATGAGCAGTTCTTC. Translated: CASRDLAAYNEQFF.

This CDR3 reads CASKSWTEAFF. As DNA, the CDR3 is TGTGCCAGTAAGAGTTGGACTGAAGCTTTCTTT. The chain carries TRBV19 and TRBJ1-1; no clear D gene. Germline V gives CDR1 LNHDA, CDR2 SQIVND (reference sequence). The CDR3 is made up of 11 amino acids. The V end was cut by 7 bases, the J end by 5 bases, with 8 bases between.

The chain couples TRBV5-5 to TRBJ1-2, with a tentative D call TRBD1 (6 bases). Germline loops: CDR1 SGHKS, CDR2 YYEKEE (reference sequence). V lost 4 bases and J lost 3, with 13 bases in between. This CDR3 contains 14 residues. DNA for the CDR3: TGTGCCAGCAGCAGTACAGGGACATACTATGGCTACACCTTC. Its protein product is CASSSTGTYYGYTF.

V and J are TRBV18 and TRBJ2-5; 9 bases fit TRBD1. The DNA end is more similar to TRBJ2-7, so the J call may be wrong. Germline CDR1 KGHSH, CDR2 LQKENI. This CDR3 comprises 16 residues. CDR3 sequence reads: CASSPQWDRAAYEQYF. DNA for the CDR3: TGTGCCAGCTCACCACAATGGGACAGGGCCGCCTACGAGCAGTACTTC.

V usage is TRBV5-8 and J usage is TRBJ2-5; 9 bases match TRBD1. The CDR3 sequence is 13 residues long. The junction had 3 bases not matched to a gene; V was cut back by 4 bases and J by 5 bases. Germline V lookup: CDR1 SGHTS, CDR2 YDEGEE. The CDR3 region has the DNA TGTGCCAGCAGCCACAGGGGGCGGGAGACCCAGTACTTC. Translation: CASSHRGRETQYF. Filled out from reference TRBV5-8 and TRBJ2-5, the complete variable domain reads EAGVTQSPTHLIKTRGQQATLRCSPISGHTSVYWYQQALGLGLQFLLWYDEGEERNRGNFPPRFSGRQFPNYSSELNVNALELEDSALYLCASSHRGRETQYFGPGTRLLVL.

This chain uses TRBV4-1 with TRBJ2-7; 7 bases line up with TRBD2. V trimming: 0 bases; J trimming: 1 base; junction bases outside the gene matches: 12. The V gene's germline CDR1 is MGHRA and CDR2 YSYEKL. The CDR3 loop spans 18 amino acids. CDR3 coding DNA: TGCGCCAGCAGCCAAGATGGGGTTGGTAGCGGGCCTTCCTACGAGCAGTACTTC. Amino acids: CASSQDGVGSGPSYEQYF.

The chain couples TRBV19 to TRBJ2-3; 16 nucleotides agree with TRBD2. The J segment lost 3 bases and the V segment lost 7 bases, leaving 10 bases of the junction unmatched. This CDR3 spans 18 amino acids. Germline CDR1 reads LNHDA; CDR2 reads SQIVND (reference sequence). CDR3 region: CASTTGLAGGRSTDTQYF. The CDR3 DNA reads TGTGCCAGTACCACGGGACTAGCGGGAGGGCGCAGTACAGATACGCAGTATTTT.

This clone came up once. This chain joins TRBV13 and TRBJ2-2; TRBD2 aligns across 12 bases. Germline V gives CDR1 PRHDT, CDR2 FYEKMQ (reference sequence). This CDR3 spans 14 amino acids. V dropped 8 bases and J dropped 5; count of bases not matched to a gene: 3. This CDR3 reads CASRGLAGTGELFF. CDR3 DNA sequence: TGTGCCAGCCGCGGACTAGCGGGGACCGGGGAGCTGTTTTTT.

The V call is TRBV30, the J call TRBJ1-4; TRBD1 is a possible D gene (6 bases). Trimming removed 5 bases at V and 4 bases at J, with 11 bases between. CDR3 length: 13 residues. Germline lookup yields CDR1 GTSNPN and CDR2 SVGIG (reference sequence). The CDR3 loop reads CAWEQGNNEKLFF. CDR3 nucleotides: TGTGCCTGGGAACAGGGAAATAATGAAAAACTGTTTTTT.

This clone was counted once. This chain joins TRBV27 and TRBJ2-5; 7 bases are shared with TRBD2. Germline V gives CDR1 MNHEY, CDR2 SMNVEV (reference sequence). The CDR3 contains 14 residues. Germline trimming cut 8 bases from V and 5 bases from J; bases unmatched to any gene: 11. This CDR3 reads CASSPLGRWETQYF. Written as DNA, the CDR3 is TGTGCCAGCTCCCCCCTCGGGAGGTGGGAGACCCAGTACTTC.

A note on this clone: Other nucleotide sequences in the sample specify the same CDR3. The chain couples TRBV7-2 to TRBJ1-1; D is undetermined. Germline V gives CDR1 SGHTA, CDR2 FQGNSA. With 1 base removed from V and 0 bases from J, the gap between germline ends came to 6 bases. The CDR3 sequence is 14 residues long. The chain's CDR3 is CASSLDRLNTEAFF. In DNA form, the CDR3 reads TGTGCCAGCAGCTTAGACAGATTGAACACTGAAGCTTTCTTT.

This chain uses TRBV18 with TRBJ2-2; 12 bases map to TRBD1. V was clipped by 6 bases and J by 6 bases; unmatched bases: 8. Germline V gene lookup returns CDR1 KGHSH and CDR2 LQKENI. This CDR3 is 16 amino acids long. CDR3 sequence (DNA): TGTGCCAGCTCCCAACCGGGACAGGGGGCTCCCGGGGAGCTGTTTTTT. It translates to CASSQPGQGAPGELFF.